This T cell receptor beta chain was observed in a study of metastatic and nonmetastatic thyroid tumors (dated by TCRdb to 2019 to 2021). Background on the whole study: The researchers compared repertoires between peripheral blood samples and tumor or nodule tissue samples from patients with malignant or benign thyroid disease.

Libraries were built with PCR. Sequencing was performed on an Illumina HiSeq 4000. High-throughput sequencing was used to profile the TCR beta-chain CDR3 region of each patient. The original pipeline was this. A classifier to discriminate distant-metastatic papillary thyroid cancer patients was built from CDR3 differences across clinicopathological groups. The Shannon index was used to measure repertoire diversity, and the Morisita-Horn index was used to measure how similar tumor and blood repertoires were. The raw public reads went through TCRdb reprocessing: fastp at Q25, MiXCR clone calling, in-frame beta chains kept. In this record, the V and J calls reflect TCRdb's handling and not the investigators' own analysis. The sample has 8,500 to 13,000 clones on record, 9% to 15% of them singletons. Together, the top ten hold around 12% of the sample. Worth noting for this clone: The antigen it recognizes is unknown. Per-nucleotide qualities are absent, and no much larger clonotype sits a single base away.

None of the patients had been given any treatment before thyroid surgery. Using T-cell receptor beta sequencing, the researchers looked back retrospectively at clinical samples from patients, gathered between about 2011 and 2018. Overall results and qualifications from the work: In both blood and tumor samples, TCR beta diversity was reported to be significantly higher in malignant tumors than in benign nodules.

Including the terminal cysteine and phenylalanine, the CDR3 comprises 17 residues. The entry retains the CDR3 DNA only, 51 bases that are in frame from base 1. At the junction V is shortened by 6 bases and J by 8 bases; bases outside the gene matches: 15. The source material was blood. Recombination linked TRBV12-3 or TRBV12-4 to TRBJ2-1; 11 bases in the middle match TRBD1. The clonotype was recovered from a female donor with papillary thyroid cancer or a benign thyroid nodule (not recorded which). Some clones in this sample may be carry-over from other donors' samples. CDR3 protein: CASSPNPRTGGRDEQFF. The nucleotides read TGTGCCAGCAGCCCCAACCCCCGGACAGGGGGCCGGGATGAGCAGTTCTTC.